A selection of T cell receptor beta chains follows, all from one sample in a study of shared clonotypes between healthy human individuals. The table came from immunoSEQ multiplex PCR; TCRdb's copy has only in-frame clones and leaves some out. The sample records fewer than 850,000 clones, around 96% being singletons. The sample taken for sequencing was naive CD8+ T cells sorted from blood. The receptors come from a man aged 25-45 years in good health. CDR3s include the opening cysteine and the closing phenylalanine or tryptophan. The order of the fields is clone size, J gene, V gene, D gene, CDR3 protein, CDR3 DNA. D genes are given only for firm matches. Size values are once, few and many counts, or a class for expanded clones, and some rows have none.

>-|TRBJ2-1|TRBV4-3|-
CASSQWDSNEQFF
TGCGCCAGCAGCCAATGGGACTCCAATGAGCAGTTCTTC
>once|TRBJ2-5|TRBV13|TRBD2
CASSVRLAGVETQYF
TGTGCCAGCAGCGTTCGACTAGCGGGAGTCGAGACCCAGTACTTC
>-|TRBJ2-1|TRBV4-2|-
CASSPLGSEQFF
TGTGCCAGCAGCCCCCTAGGCAGTGAGCAGTTCTTC
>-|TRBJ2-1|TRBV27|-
CASSLNQGNEQFF
TGTGCCAGCAGTTTGAACCAGGGGAATGAGCAGTTCTTC
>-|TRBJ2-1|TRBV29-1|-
CSAPADSTGGNEQFF
TGCAGCGCACCGGCCGACTCAACCGGGGGCAATGAGCAGTTCTTC
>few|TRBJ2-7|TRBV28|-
CASSLTGLQYF
TGTGCCAGCAGTTTGACAGGTCTACAGTACTTC
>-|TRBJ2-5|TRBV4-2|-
CASSQSVQETQYF
TGTGCCAGCAGCCAAAGTGTTCAAGAGACCCAGTACTTC
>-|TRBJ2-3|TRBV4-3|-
CASSQDGGSTDTQYF
TGCGCCAGCAGCCAAGACGGCGGGAGCACAGATACGCAGTATTTT
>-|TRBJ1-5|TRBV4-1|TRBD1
CASSQAPRDRGNQPQHF
TGCGCCAGCAGCCAAGCCCCGAGGGACAGAGGCAATCAGCCCCAGCATTTT
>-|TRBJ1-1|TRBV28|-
CASRYWNTEAFF
TGTGCCAGCAGATACTGGAACACTGAAGCTTTCTTT
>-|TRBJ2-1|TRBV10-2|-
CASRGNEQFF
TGCGCCAGCAGGGGCAATGAGCAGTTCTTC
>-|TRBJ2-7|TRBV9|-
CASSIKSGPGEQYF
TGTGCCAGCAGCATTAAGTCGGGCCCGGGCGAGCAGTACTTC
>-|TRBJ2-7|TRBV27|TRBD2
CASSLTGGPILEQYF
TGTGCCAGCAGCTTAACGGGAGGGCCAATTCTCGAGCAGTACTTC
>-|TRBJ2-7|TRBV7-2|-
CASSLLGRSSEQYF
TGTGCCAGCAGCTTACTAGGCAGGTCCTCCGAGCAGTACTTC